One sample yielded the 5 T cell receptor beta chains listed below, sequenced in a study of blood T cell repertoires in COVID-19. TCRdb's copy holds only in-frame clones and misses some; the assay was immunoSEQ multiplex PCR. The table lists fewer than 80,000 clones, 75% to 95% of them singletons. The sample comprised peripheral blood. Receptors were obtained from a human donor in a cohort sampled during active COVID-19.

The V gene is TRBV6-5, the J gene TRBJ1-2; D gene unclear. The germline CDR1 and CDR2 sequences are MNHEY and SVGAGI. The CDR3 is 13 amino acids. The V and J ends lost 8 bases and 5 bases respectively, with 15 bases between them. CDR3 DNA sequence: TGTGCCAGCGGTATTGCGGGCGGGTATGGCTACACCTTC. Translated: CASGIAGGYGYTF.

The chain carries TRBV11-2 and TRBJ2-5, with 9 bases that match TRBD1. V lost 5 bases and J lost 4; bases outside the gene matches: 5. Germline V gene sequence: CDR1 SGHAT, CDR2 FQNNGV. The CDR3 covers 14 residues. The CDR3 is CASSIGQGTETQYF. CDR3 bases: TGTGCCAGCAGCATCGGACAGGGGACAGAGACCCAGTACTTC.

V usage is TRBV28 and J usage is TRBJ1-6; 12 positions agree with TRBD1. Germline V gives CDR1 MDHEN, CDR2 SYDVKM. The CDR3 spans 15 residues. V dropped 6 bases and J dropped 7; count of bases not matched to a gene: 4. The CDR3 spells CASSRDRGRNSPLHF. The CDR3 DNA follows: TGTGCCAGCAGCCGGGACAGGGGGCGGAATTCACCCCTCCACTTT.

V is TRBV13 and J is TRBJ1-2; D perhaps matches TRBD1 (5 bases). CDR1 is PRHDT, CDR2 FYEKMQ, per germline (reference sequence). The V and J ends lost 5 bases and 0 bases respectively, with 16 bases between them. This CDR3 is 16 amino acids long. The CDR3 coding sequence is TGTGCCAGCAGCCAGACGGGGGGATGGTCTAACTATGGCTACACCTTC. It translates to CASSQTGGWSNYGYTF. The variable domain in full, completed from reference TRBV13 and TRBJ1-2, reads AAGVIQSPRHLIKEKRETATLKCYPIPRHDTVYWYQQGPGQDPQFLISFYEKMQSDKGSIPDRFSAQQFSDYHSELNMSSLELGDSALYFCASSQTGGWSNYGYTFGSGTRLTVV.

The rearrangement links TRBV3-1 (or the pseudogene TRBV3-2) to TRBJ2-1; 7 positions agree with TRBD2. V lost 0 bases to trimming and J lost 4 bases; unmatched junction nucleotides: 6. CDR1 is LGHDT and CDR2 is YNNKEL in the germline V gene (reference sequence). There are 16 residues in the CDR3. DNA for the CDR3: TGTGCCAGCAGCCAAGACCCAGGGCGGGAGTACAATGAGCAGTTCTTC. Its translation: CASSQDPGREYNEQFF.